The 27 T cell receptor beta chains below were found in one sample sequenced in a study of cytomegalovirus exposure and HLA in healthy donors. The primer mix had 60 Vbeta and 13 Jbeta primers. Here immunoSEQ multiplex PCR was the method, and the copy in TCRdb shows in-frame clones only, minus some. The table records roughly 96,000 clones, around 79% of them present only once. The specimen sequenced was PBMCs. Every receptor here comes from a woman between 70 and 85 years old in good health and CMV-seropositive.

The V and J genes are TRBV4-1 and TRBJ1-2; D may be TRBD1 (6 bases). Trimming shortened V by 3 bases and J by 2 bases, and 10 bases separated the two germline ends. Germline V gives CDR1 MGHRA, CDR2 YSYEKL. The CDR3 has 14 amino acids. The CDR3 DNA is TGCGCCAGCAGCCACGAAACAGGGAACTATGGCTACACCTTC. Protein product: CASSHETGNYGYTF.

This sequence joins TRBV5-1 and TRBJ1-4; D possibly corresponds to TRBD1 (5 bases). CDR3 size: 15 residues. With 4 bases removed from V and 4 bases from J, the gap between germline ends came to 14 bases. Germline V gene lookup returns CDR1 SGHRS and CDR2 YFSETQ. CDR3 amino acids: CASSPGGDLNEKLFF. The CDR3 region has the DNA TGCGCCAGCAGCCCCGGGGGTGACCTTAATGAAAAACTGTTTTTT.

This chain joins TRBV6-1 and TRBJ2-7; a possible D gene is TRBD2 (5 bases). V was cut by 5 bases and J by 3 bases, with 14 bases left in between. Germline V gene lookup returns CDR1 MNHNS and CDR2 SASEGT. This CDR3 contains 14 residues. In nucleotides, the CDR3 is TGTGCCAGCAGTCCAGACGGGATACACTACGAGCAGTACTTC. Translated, it gives CASSPDGIHYEQYF.

This clone appeared a few times. The rearrangement links TRBV19 to TRBJ2-7, with no clear D. The germline V gene encodes CDR1 LNHDA and CDR2 SQIVND (reference sequence). V lost 4 bases and J 0 bases, leaving 10 bases between the germline ends. The CDR3 loop spans 14 amino acids. CDR3: CASSRLTTSYEQYF. CDR3 bases: TGTGCCAGTAGTAGGCTTACCACCTCCTACGAGCAGTACTTC.

The chain uses TRBV6-5 and TRBJ1-4; TRBD1 aligns across 8 bases. The V gene end was trimmed by 6 bases and the J gene end by 5 bases; junction bases not matched to a gene: 8. Germline CDR1 reads MNHEY; CDR2 reads SVGAGI. There are 15 residues in the CDR3. The DNA of the CDR3 is TGTGCCAGCAGCCAAGGAGACAGGGGAAATGAAAAACTGTTTTTT. It is translated as CASSQGDRGNEKLFF.

V usage is TRBV10-3 and J usage is TRBJ2-5; 8 nucleotides agree with TRBD2. The J call may not be correct, given that the DNA end is closer to TRBJ2-7. The CDR3 totals 14 residues. Germline CDR1 ENHRY, CDR2 SYGVKD. CDR3 in DNA: TGTGCCATCAGTGAGGTGACTAGCGTAGACGAGCAGTACTTC. This codes for CAISEVTSVDEQYF.

In this sample, this clone turned up a few times. V gene TRBV28 combines with J gene TRBJ2-3; D is undetermined. This CDR3 contains 16 residues. Between the trimmed V and J ends, which lost 2 bases and 2 bases, there was a span of 14 bases. Germline V gene data show CDR1 as MDHEN and CDR2 as SYDVKM. The CDR3 coding sequence is TGTGCCAGCAGTTTACGGTGGGCCGAGCCCACAGATACGCAGTATTTT. It specifies CASSLRWAEPTDTQYF.

This clone was picked up one time. The V call is TRBV19, the J call TRBJ1-2; TRBD1 might be the D (6 bases). The CDR3 is 14 residues long. Germline V CDR1 and CDR2: LNHDA, SQIVND (reference sequence). Trimming removed 5 bases from V and 5 bases from J, with 15 bases in between. The CDR3: CASSPRQGSYGYTF. CDR3 DNA: TGTGCCAGTAGTCCCCGGCAGGGGAGTTATGGCTACACCTTC.

V usage is TRBV28 and J usage is TRBJ2-2, with 7 bases aligning to TRBD2. CDR1 and CDR2 (germline): MDHEN, SYDVKM. The CDR3 has 14 residues. Unmatched junction bases numbered 8, after V lost 10 bases and J lost 3 bases. CDR3 DNA: TGTGCCACCCGGGGGGAGCGGGACACCGGGGAGCTGTTTTTT. This codes for CATRGERDTGELFF.

The chain joins TRBV11-2 to TRBJ2-2; D is uncertain. CDR1 SGHAT and CDR2 FQNNGV come from the germline V gene. The CDR3 is made up of 13 amino acids. V was trimmed by 5 bases and J by 3 bases, leaving 7 bases between them. The CDR3 DNA reads TGTGCCAGCAGCCCTGACTACACCGGGGAGCTGTTTTTT. It specifies CASSPDYTGELFF.

This rearrangement joins TRBV5-1 to TRBJ1-1; weak D call: TRBD1 (5 bases). This CDR3 is 16 amino acids long. V gave up 3 bases and J gave up 0 bases, with 15 bases separating them. Per germline, CDR1 SGHRS and CDR2 YFSETQ. The CDR3 sequence: CASSWRDRGMNTEAFF. As DNA, the CDR3 is TGCGCCAGCAGCTGGAGGGATCGGGGGATGAACACTGAAGCTTTCTTT.

This chain links TRBV11-2 with TRBJ2-1, with TRBD2 matching over 10 bases. Per the germline V gene, CDR1 is SGHAT and CDR2 is FQNNGV. The CDR3 is made up of 16 amino acids. V gave up 5 bases and J gave up 4 bases; unmatched junction bases: 8. CDR3 loop: CASSPHLAGDYNEQFF. The CDR3 DNA follows: TGTGCCAGCAGCCCACATCTAGCGGGAGATTACAATGAGCAGTTCTTC.

The chain has TRBV10-2 and TRBJ2-1; 11 positions match TRBD2. This CDR3 is built from 16 residues. V gave up 1 base and J gave up 7 bases; unmatched junction bases: 6. CDR1 is WSHSY and CDR2 is SAAADI in the germline V gene. Here the CDR3 DNA reads TGCGCCAGCAGTGAGTTAGCGGGAGGGTCCCGAAATGAGCAGTTCTTC. Protein product: CASSELAGGSRNEQFF.

Only one count was recorded for this clone. The V and J genes are TRBV5-6 and TRBJ1-4; D gene uncertain. CDR1 and CDR2 (germline): SGHDT, YYEEEE. This CDR3 is built from 16 residues. Trimming left V 2 bases short and J 4 bases short, with 15 bases between. The CDR3 here is CASSFGAGRYNEKLFF. The DNA of the CDR3 is TGTGCCAGCAGCTTTGGCGCGGGCCGCTATAATGAAAAACTGTTTTTT.

This clone has just a few counts. V usage is TRBV19 and J usage is TRBJ2-5; D ambiguous. Germline CDR1 LNHDA, CDR2 SQIVND (reference sequence). The V gene lost 4 bases and the J gene lost 6 bases, with 12 bases spanning the gap. The CDR3 is 13 amino acids. CDR3 in amino acids: CASSTTLSKTQYF. The CDR3 DNA reads as TGTGCCAGTAGTACGACACTCTCAAAGACCCAGTACTTC.

The chain couples TRBV29-1 to TRBJ2-6; maybe TRBD1 (5 bases). V was trimmed by 0 bases and J by 3 bases, leaving 6 bases between them. There are 14 residues in the CDR3. CDR1 is SQVTM and CDR2 is ANQGSEA in the germline V gene. CDR3 nucleotides: TGCAGCGTTGAAGATACAGGTGGGGCCAACGTCCTGACTTTC. Residues: CSVEDTGGANVLTF. The entire variable domain, with the rest obtained from reference TRBV29-1 and TRBJ2-6, is as follows: SAVISQKPSRDICQRGTSLTIQCQVDSQVTMMFWYRQQPGQSLTLIATANQGSEATYESGFVIDKFPISRPNLTFSTLTVSNMSPEDSSIYLCSVEDTGGANVLTFGAGSRLTVL.

The chain combines TRBV29-1 with TRBJ2-7; 9 bases are a match to TRBD1. Looked up from germline, CDR1 is SQVTM and CDR2 is ANQGSEA. The trim removed 0 bases at V and 7 bases at J, leaving 7 bases unmatched. The CDR3 totals 14 residues. The CDR3 nucleotides are TGCAGCGTTGAAGACCCCGGGACAGGGCAAGAGCAGTACTTC. This codes for CSVEDPGTGQEQYF.

The chain recombines TRBV9 with TRBJ2-7; 7 nucleotides line up with TRBD1. CDR3 length: 14 residues. Looked up from germline, CDR1 is SGDLS and CDR2 is YYNGEE. V was clipped by 0 bases and J by 9 bases; unmatched bases: 9. This CDR3 is CASSVGRGGAGQYF. In nucleotides, the CDR3 is TGTGCCAGCAGCGTAGGGCGAGGGGGCGCAGGGCAGTACTTC. The whole variable domain, remainder taken from reference TRBV9 and TRBJ2-7, is DSGVTQTPKHLITATGQRVTLRCSPRSGDLSVYWYQQSLDQGLQFLIQYYNGEERAKGNILERFSAQQFPDLHSELNLSSLELGDSALYFCASSVGRGGAGQYFGPGTRLTVT.

This chain connects TRBV5-6 to TRBJ2-2, with 10 positions matching TRBD1. The CDR3 runs 16 residues. Germline CDR1 and CDR2: SGHDT and YYEEEE. V lost 3 bases and J lost 5; bases outside the gene matches: 7. The CDR3 DNA sequence: TGTGCCAGCAGCTACGGGACAGGGGCTAGGACCGGGGAGCTGTTTTTT. This encodes CASSYGTGARTGELFF.

The chain has TRBV30 and TRBJ1-3, with D tentatively TRBD1 (5 bases). V dropped 4 bases and J dropped 0 bases, with 13 bases sitting between them. Germline V gene lookup returns CDR1 GTSNPN and CDR2 SVGIG (reference sequence). CDR3 length: 15 residues. Written as DNA, the CDR3 is TGTGCCTGGACCGCCGGGACTTTCTCTGGAAACACCATATATTTT. Translating gives CAWTAGTFSGNTIYF.

The chain couples TRBV6-1 to TRBJ1-1; D is unclear. Germline V gives CDR1 MNHNS, CDR2 SASEGT. The V end was cut by 2 bases, the J end by 1 base, with 8 bases between. There are 14 residues in the CDR3. CDR3 protein: CASSELYKNTEAFF. The CDR3, as DNA: TGTGCCAGCAGTGAACTTTACAAGAACACTGAAGCTTTCTTT.

This clone was counted a few times. CDR3 nucleotides: TGTGCCAGCAGCCTTCTGACTAGCGGGAGGACCACAGATACGCAGTATTTT. Protein sequence: CASSLLTSGRTTDTQYF. The genes are TRBV7-9 and TRBJ2-3; 13 bases are a match to TRBD2. Germline assignment: CDR1 SEHNR and CDR2 FQNEAQ (reference sequence). The CDR3 is made up of 17 amino acids. V shed 5 bases and J 2 bases; nucleotides not matched to a gene: 7.

This chain links TRBV4-1 with TRBJ1-1; 9 positions agree with TRBD1. V was pared by 3 bases and J by 8 bases, with 10 bases of the junction left unmatched. Looked up from germline, CDR1 is MGHRA and CDR2 is YSYEKL. The CDR3 consists of 15 residues. The CDR3 reads CASSQDRQGGREAFF. The DNA for the CDR3 is TGCGCCAGCAGCCAGGATAGACAGGGGGGAAGGGAAGCTTTCTTT.

The chain combines TRBV12-5 with TRBJ2-7, with TRBD1 matching 9 bases. Germline V gene sequence: CDR1 LGHNT, CDR2 FRNRAP. The CDR3 has 17 residues. V lost 4 bases to trimming and J lost 3 bases; unmatched junction nucleotides: 13. The CDR3 region is CASGSRPGQGSCYEQYF. The CDR3 bases are TGTGCTAGTGGTTCCCGACCCGGACAGGGGTCATGCTACGAGCAGTACTTC.

V is TRBV6-4 and J is TRBJ1-5, with D hard to call. Germline V gene data show CDR1 as MRHNA and CDR2 as SNTAGT. V lost 7 bases to trimming and J lost 2 bases, with 18 bases between them. The CDR3 is 16 amino acids. The CDR3 DNA is TGTGCCAGCACTAGTGAAGGAACGGCGGGCAATCAGCCCCAGCATTTT. As protein: CASTSEGTAGNQPQHF.

CDR3 sequence: CASSQEYRRGGRETQYF. The DNA of the CDR3 is TGTGCCAGCAGCCAAGAATATCGGCGGGGGGGTCGGGAGACCCAGTACTTC. The rearrangement uses TRBV4-2 and TRBJ2-5, with 9 nucleotides matching TRBD2. This CDR3 is 17 amino acids long. In germline, CDR1 is LGHNA, CDR2 YNFKEQ. V lost 0 bases, J lost 5 bases, and 10 bases stayed unmatched.

Details on this clone: Other DNA variants within this sample encode the same CDR3. J is TRBJ1-2 and V is TRBV6-5, with TRBD1 as a possible D gene (5 bases). Germline V gene data show CDR1 as MNHEY and CDR2 as SVGAGI. The CDR3 sequence is 13 residues long. V gave up 5 bases and J gave up 8 bases, with 15 bases separating them. The CDR3 nucleotides read TGTGCCAGCAGTCAACGTGCGGCAGGGGGCTACACCTTC. Encoded protein: CASSQRAAGGYTF.